This T cell receptor beta chain stems from a study of blood T cell repertoires in COVID-19. In the study overall: PBMCs, B-cell-depleted T cells, or T cells were the source of the cDNA or gDNA that made up the material.

In the original processing: Estimation of nucleated cell counts was performed using reference gene primer amplification. Repertoires were generated with immunoSEQ multiplex PCR, while TCRdb's copy carries only in-frame clones and drops some. V and J calls and clone size are as listed in that table; D and trimming were resolved from the DNA. The sample lists 90,000 to 150,000 clones, approximately 90% occurring once. V was trimmed by 2 bases and J by 4 bases, leaving 12 bases between them. Per the germline V gene, CDR1 is ENHRY and CDR2 is SYGVKD. The CDR3 has 16 amino acids. This chain connects TRBV10-3 to TRBJ1-6; D might be TRBD1 (6 bases). This receptor was taken from a woman aged 50 to 65 with acute or convalescent COVID-19. The material sequenced was peripheral blood. Written as DNA, the CDR3 is TGTGCCATCAGTGAGCCGGACAGAGATTATAATTCACCCCTCCACTTT. Translation: CAISEPDRDYNSPLHF.